This T cell receptor beta chain comes out of a study of OX40 agonist ivuxolimab in advanced cancers. Germline V gene lookup returns CDR1 SGDLS and CDR2 YYNGEE. V lost 0 bases, J lost 6 bases, and 10 bases stayed unmatched. The CDR3 is 17 residues long. This clone was recorded once. The repertoire was sequenced with immunoSEQ multiplex PCR; TCRdb's copy has only in-frame clones and lacks some. The data show fewer than 70,000 clones, about 91% seen once. The receptor was derived from an adult with an advanced solid tumor such as melanoma, head and neck, liver or kidney cancer. This specimen was CD4+ or CD8+ T cells sorted from blood, taken in a trial of the OX40 agonist ivuxolimab. The V and J genes are TRBV9 and TRBJ2-2; 8 bases are shared with TRBD2. CDR3 bases: TGTGCCAGCAGCGTAGCTGGGGCGGGAGGAGCGCCCGGGGAGCTGTTTTTT. It specifies CASSVAGAGGAPGELFF.